The present T cell receptor (beta chain) was sequenced within a study of OX40 agonist ivuxolimab in advanced cancers. Study at large: Ivuxolimab, which patients received intravenously every 2 weeks, was dosed at 0.01 to 10 mg/kg. Patients treated during dose escalation were battling hepatocellular carcinoma, melanoma, renal cell or head and neck cancer. Findings and caveats of the study: Clonal expansion from baseline to week 6 occurred in both CD4+ and CD8+ T cells.

Profiling relied on immunoSEQ multiplex PCR, and the TCRdb table lists in-frame clones only, not all of them. Here the sample spans tens of thousands of clones, over 70% being singletons. This CDR3 has 15 amino acids. V lost 2 bases and J 2 bases, leaving 9 bases between the germline ends. CDR1 MNHNY and CDR2 SVGAGI come from the germline V gene (reference sequence). Concerning this clone itself: Its antigen is unknown.

The sample in question was CD4+ or CD8+ T cells sorted from blood, obtained in a trial of the OX40 agonist ivuxolimab. The receptor was derived from an adult with an advanced solid tumor such as melanoma, head and neck, liver or kidney cancer. The chain recombines TRBV6-6 with TRBJ2-2, with D perhaps TRBD2 (5 bases). CDR3 residues: CASSYRLKNTGELFF. CDR3 in DNA: TGTGCCAGCAGTTACCGACTAAAAAACACCGGGGAGCTGTTTTTT.